Below are 26 T cell receptor beta chains sequenced from a single sample in a study of Ad26.COV2.S vaccination and SARS-CoV-2 variants. Treatment specified: roughly 19 received Ad26.COV2.S at low or high dose, single or two shots; 5 received placebo; per-sample allocation not given. Samples analyzed were those drawn on day 63 after the first vaccine or placebo injection. Using immunoSEQ multiplex PCR, the repertoire was profiled, and TCRdb retains in-frame clones only, with some absent. Seen here are more than 300,000 clones, roughly 86% observed once, and the top ten hold more than 1.5%. The specimen comprised peripheral blood, sampled in a trial of Ad26.COV2.S vaccine versus placebo. These receptors were obtained from a person between 18 and 60 years old who received the Ad26.COV2.S COVID-19 vaccine or a placebo.

The chain employs TRBV9 and TRBJ2-3, with 8 bases matching TRBD2. Trimming at V came to 6 bases and at J to 0 bases, leaving 3 bases not matched to a gene. The CDR3 is made up of 14 amino acids. Germline-derived CDR1 and CDR2 are SGDLS and YYNGEE. CDR3 sequence reads: CASNERGSTDTQYF. CDR3 DNA sequence: TGTGCCAGCAACGAGCGGGGGAGCACAGATACGCAGTATTTT.

CDR3 protein: CASRKGASGEKLFF. The CDR3 DNA follows: TGTGCCAGCAGGAAGGGGGCCTCGGGTGAAAAACTGTTTTTT. The chain links TRBV7-3 to TRBJ1-4, with 7 bases that match TRBD1. The CDR3 totals 14 residues. The V segment lost 6 bases and the J segment 7 bases; nucleotides outside the gene matches: 8. Germline loops: CDR1 SGHTA, CDR2 FQGTGA.

This clone was detected only once. The V gene is TRBV9, the J gene TRBJ2-3, with D perhaps TRBD2 (5 bases). The germline CDR1 and CDR2 sequences are SGDLS and YYNGEE. The CDR3 is 15 residues long. Deletions cut 0 bases from V and 4 bases from J, with 12 bases between. In DNA, the CDR3 is TGTGCCAGCAGCGTAGCGGGGTCTTGGGCAGATACGCAGTATTTT. Its protein product is CASSVAGSWADTQYF.

The chain uses TRBV18 and TRBJ2-7; D is ambiguous. This CDR3 spans 17 amino acids. Germline V CDR1 and CDR2: KGHSH, LQKENI. V was shortened by 3 bases and J by 0 bases, with 18 bases between the two germline ends. In DNA, the CDR3 is TGTGCCAGCTCACCCCCCTTTCTTTCCGGGTCCTCCTACGAGCAGTACTTC. Translation: CASSPPFLSGSSYEQYF.

The chain uses TRBV19 and TRBJ1-2; no clear D. This CDR3 has 13 residues. V lost 7 bases and J lost 0, with 9 bases in between. Germline values: CDR1 LNHDA, CDR2 SQIVND (reference sequence). DNA of the CDR3: TGTGCCAGTACCCCAAGAGCTAACTATGGCTACACCTTC. Translated: CASTPRANYGYTF.

The chain is built from TRBV6-2 or TRBV6-3 and TRBJ2-7; possible D gene TRBD1, 6 bases. This CDR3 has 14 residues. Per germline, CDR1 MNHEY and CDR2 SVGEGT. The ends were cut back, 5 bases at V and 4 bases at J, with 15 bases in the middle. The CDR3 sequence is CASSNGQKGYEQYF. The CDR3 DNA is TGTGCCAGCAGTAACGGACAGAAGGGTTACGAGCAGTACTTC.

The chain couples TRBV7-2 to TRBJ2-5, with 7 bases that match TRBD1. V lost 1 base to trimming and J lost 5 bases; unmatched junction nucleotides: 7. Germline V CDR1 and CDR2: SGHTA, FQGNSA. This CDR3 is built from 15 residues. CDR3: CASSLGSGQRETQYF. In nucleotides, the CDR3 is TGTGCCAGCAGCTTAGGGTCGGGACAGAGGGAGACCCAGTACTTC. The variable domain in full, completed from reference TRBV7-2 and TRBJ2-5, reads GAGVSQSPSNKVTEKGKDVELRCDPISGHTALYWYRQSLGQGLEFLIYFQGNSAPDKSGLPSDRFSAERTGGSVSTLTIQRTQQEDSAVYLCASSLGSGQRETQYFGPGTRLLVL.

This clone was seen only once. The chain couples TRBV6-5 to TRBJ1-2, with D tentatively TRBD1 (6 bases). CDR3 length equals 13 residues. In germline, CDR1 is MNHEY, CDR2 SVGAGI. V dropped 5 bases and J dropped 4 bases, with 11 bases sitting between them. CDR3 residues: CASSKGGVYGYTF. Here the CDR3 DNA reads TGTGCCAGCAGTAAGGGGGGCGTCTATGGCTACACCTTC.

The chain has TRBV5-1 and TRBJ2-2, with a weak D call TRBD1 (6 bases). CDR3 length: 17 amino acids. Germline CDR1 reads SGHRS; CDR2 reads YFSETQ. Between the trimmed V and J ends, which lost 0 bases and 5 bases, there was a span of 17 bases. As DNA, the CDR3 is TGCGCCAGCAGCTTGGGGGGCGCAGGGGCGCGGACCGGGGAGCTGTTTTTT. Encoded protein: CASSLGGAGARTGELFF.

The chain couples TRBV5-6 to TRBJ1-5; 8 bases map to TRBD1. The CDR3 consists of 14 residues. Germline lookup yields CDR1 SGHDT and CDR2 YYEEEE. V trimming: 3 bases; J trimming: 7 bases; junction bases outside the gene matches: 6. CDR3 coding DNA: TGTGCCAGCAGCTCGACTGCAGGGGGCCAGCCCCAGCATTTT. This encodes CASSSTAGGQPQHF.

The genes are TRBV7-2 and TRBJ2-2; 7 bases map to TRBD2. CDR3 size: 15 residues. Germline CDR1 SGHTA, CDR2 FQGNSA. The ends lost 1 base at V and 3 bases at J; junction bases unmatched: 2. CDR3 sequence: CASSLGGGDTGELFF. The CDR3 DNA reads TGTGCCAGCAGCTTAGGGGGGGGTGACACCGGGGAGCTGTTTTTT.

This sequence joins TRBV4-1 and TRBJ1-1, with D maybe TRBD1 (6 bases). Germline V gives CDR1 MGHRA, CDR2 YSYEKL. V lost 1 base, J lost 8 bases, and 17 bases lay in between. The length of the CDR3 is 15 residues. The CDR3 DNA follows: TGCGCCAGCAGCCAAGTTGGGAAGGGAACAGGGGAAGCTTTCTTT. Its translation: CASSQVGKGTGEAFF.

The CDR3 coding sequence is TGTGCCAGCAGCCTGGGTCTCGGGGGCAGGGATGAGCAGTTCTTC. It encodes CASSLGLGGRDEQFF. This sequence joins TRBV7-2 and TRBJ2-1; D possibly uses TRBD1 or TRBD2 (6 bases each). The CDR3 totals 15 residues. Germline values: CDR1 SGHTA, CDR2 FQGNSA. Trimming removed 5 bases from V and 8 bases from J, with 19 bases in between.

This sequence joins TRBV10-3 and TRBJ2-7; 12 nucleotides match TRBD2. CDR3 length equals 15 residues. Per germline, CDR1 ENHRY and CDR2 SYGVKD. V shed 6 bases, J shed 3 bases, and the junction held 6 bases outside the gene matches. In DNA, the CDR3 is TGTGCCATCAGGAGACTAGCGGGGGTGGACTACGAGCAGTACTTC. Translating it yields CAIRRLAGVDYEQYF.

This chain uses TRBV11-2 with TRBJ1-4; D is undetermined. V lost 5 bases to trimming and J lost 8 bases, with 21 bases between them. Germline V gene data show CDR1 as SGHAT and CDR2 as FQNNGV. The CDR3 spans 16 residues. CDR3 in DNA: TGTGCCAGCAGCATCCACGCCCCGGGGAACGGGGAAAAACTGTTTTTT. The encoded protein is CASSIHAPGNGEKLFF. Looking up the rest from reference TRBV11-2 and TRBJ1-4 gives the full variable domain: EAGVAQSPRYKIIEKRQSVAFWCNPISGHATLYWYQQILGQGPKLLIQFQNNGVVDDSQLPKDRFSAERLKGVDSTLKIQPAKLEDSAVYLCASSIHAPGNGEKLFFGSGTQLSVL.

The genes are TRBV6-2 or TRBV6-3 and TRBJ2-1, with D unclear. The germline gives CDR1 MNHEY, CDR2 SVGEGT. V gave up 2 bases and J gave up 0 bases, with 8 bases separating them. This CDR3 comprises 15 residues. CDR3 coding DNA: TGTGCCAGCAGTTACGCGGCCAGCTCCTACAATGAGCAGTTCTTC. Translation: CASSYAASSYNEQFF.

The genes are TRBV5-1 and TRBJ1-1, with TRBD1 matching over 7 bases. CDR3 length: 14 amino acids. The J segment lost 3 bases and the V segment lost 5 bases, leaving 7 bases of the junction unmatched. Germline V lookup: CDR1 SGHRS, CDR2 YFSETQ. CDR3 protein: CASSELGGDTEAFF. CDR3 nucleotide sequence: TGCGCCAGCAGTGAGTTAGGGGGCGACACTGAAGCTTTCTTT. Together with reference TRBV5-1 and TRBJ1-1, the CDR3 gives the full variable domain: KAGVTQTPRYLIKTRGQQVTLSCSPISGHRSVSWYQQTPGQGLQFLFEYFSETQRNKGNFPGRFSGRQFSNSRSEMNVSTLELGDSALYLCASSELGGDTEAFFGQGTRLTVV.

V gene TRBV7-9 combines with J gene TRBJ2-3, with a possible D match to TRBD2 (6 bases). The CDR3 has 16 amino acids. The V end lost 3 bases, the J end lost 0 bases, and 13 bases lay between the germline ends. Germline CDR1 and CDR2: SEHNR and FQNEAQ (reference sequence). CDR3 amino acids: CASSFLEGSSTDTQYF. CDR3 DNA sequence: TGTGCCAGCAGCTTTTTGGAGGGGTCTAGCACAGATACGCAGTATTTT. Looking up the rest from reference TRBV7-9 and TRBJ2-3 gives the full variable domain: DTGVSQNPRHKITKRGQNVTFRCDPISEHNRLYWYRQTLGQGPEFLTYFQNEAQLEKSRLLSDRFSAERPKGSFSTLEIQRTEQGDSAMYLCASSFLEGSSTDTQYFGPGTRLTVL.

The chain uses TRBV18 and TRBJ2-5; no definite D call. V lost 3 bases and J lost 5, with 10 bases in between. Germline assignment: CDR1 KGHSH and CDR2 LQKENI. The CDR3 sequence is 13 residues long. The CDR3 DNA reads TGTGCCAGCTCACCTTCCCTCGAGGAGACCCAGTACTTC. This encodes CASSPSLEETQYF.

A few counts support this clone. The V and J genes are TRBV30 and TRBJ2-7; weak D call: TRBD2 (5 bases). There are 11 residues in the CDR3. The germline gives CDR1 GTSNPN, CDR2 SVGIG (reference sequence). V gave up 1 base and J gave up 5 bases, with 6 bases separating them. The DNA for the CDR3 is TGTGCCTGGAGTGGAGGGAACGAGCAGTACTTC. Its translation is CAWSGGNEQYF.

The CDR3 DNA follows: TGTGCCAGCAGCCCGAGAGGGCCGTCAGGAGCCGAGCAGTACTTC. Its translation: CASSPRGPSGAEQYF. The chain has TRBV7-2 and TRBJ2-7; D possibly corresponds to TRBD2 (5 bases). Trimming removed 5 bases from V and 6 bases from J, with 20 bases in between. The CDR3 covers 15 residues. CDR1 SGHTA and CDR2 FQGNSA come from the germline V gene.

The chain links TRBV11-2 to TRBJ2-5; D is perhaps TRBD1 (5 bases). From germline, CDR1 is SGHAT and CDR2 FQNNGV. Trimming left V 6 bases short and J 3 bases short, with 11 bases between. The CDR3 is made up of 13 amino acids. CDR3 sequence reads: CASSTGPEETQYF. The CDR3 nucleotides are TGTGCCAGCAGTACAGGACCGGAAGAGACCCAGTACTTC.

This clone was seen only once. The chain has TRBV19 and TRBJ2-5, with 8 bases fitting TRBD1. Losses at the gene ends were 5 bases for V and 1 base for J; bases not matched to a gene: 9. Germline values: CDR1 LNHDA, CDR2 SQIVND (reference sequence). The CDR3 is 16 residues long. CDR3 in amino acids: CASSLRSGQGQETQYF. The CDR3 DNA reads TGTGCCAGTAGTCTCCGCTCCGGACAGGGCCAAGAGACCCAGTACTTC.

This chain joins TRBV4-3 and TRBJ1-4; D unclear. The CDR3 consists of 16 residues. V lost 0 bases and J 2 bases, leaving 10 bases between the germline ends. Germline loops: CDR1 LGHNA, CDR2 YSLEER. Here the CDR3 DNA reads TGCGCCAGCAGCCAAGAGAGGCGGTCCACTAATGAAAAACTGTTTTTT. Translated: CASSQERRSTNEKLFF.

The chain is built from TRBV6-2 or TRBV6-3 and TRBJ1-1; D gene unclear. This CDR3 is built from 17 residues. The V gene lost 2 bases and the J gene lost 0 bases, with 16 bases spanning the gap. Germline assignment: CDR1 MNHEY and CDR2 SVGEGT. CDR3 in DNA: TGTGCCAGCAGTTACGAGTTTGAGTTCAGTTTGAACACTGAAGCTTTCTTT. It codes for CASSYEFEFSLNTEAFF.

The sample holds a few counts of this clone. The V gene is TRBV7-9, the J gene TRBJ1-6; 7 bases align to TRBD1. V dropped 6 bases and J dropped 6; count of bases not matched to a gene: 5. Germline-derived CDR1 and CDR2 are SEHNR and FQNEAQ (reference sequence). This CDR3 is built from 14 residues. The DNA for the CDR3 is TGTGCCAGCAGACGGGACAGAGTTAATTCACCCCTCCACTTT. It is translated as CASRRDRVNSPLHF.